This T cell receptor beta chain is from a study of blood T cell repertoires in COVID-19. The germline gives CDR1 DFQATT, CDR2 SNEGSKA (reference sequence). The V and J ends lost 3 bases and 8 bases respectively, with 7 bases between them. This CDR3 is built from 10 residues. As handled by the study authors: For nucleated cells, counts were estimated from reference gene primer amplification. TCRdb keeps only in-frame clones here, not all; method: immunoSEQ multiplex PCR. V and J calls and clone size follow that table, whereas D and trimming were derived from the DNA. The sample includes some 300,000 clones, about nine tenths of them seen just once.

This sequence joins TRBV20-1 and TRBJ1-2, with D maybe TRBD1 (5 bases). The receptor's source is a woman under 40 who had recovered from COVID-19. The sequenced material came from peripheral blood. CDR3 bases: TGCAGTGCTAGGGGGCGCGGCTACACCTTC. Translating it yields CSARGRGYTF.